Only a few counts were recorded for the clone carrying this TCR beta chain. Its matching antigen is unknown. The sample is drawn from a study of T-cell reconstitution after alpha-beta-depleted transplantation in children. Findings and limits, study-wide: By one year post-transplant, T-cell counts and diversity largely arose from T cells that were newly produced. About two months after transplant, alpha-beta T cells reportedly came from several hundred expanded graft clones. Some patients' high day-60 TCRbeta diversity was attributed to recipient cells surviving conditioning.

The CDR3 spans 14 residues. V trimming: 8 bases; J trimming: 4 bases; junction bases outside the gene matches: 10. A TCRbeta library incorporating unique molecular identifiers was prepared. TCRdb called the PCR reads again in MiXCR, with one record for every CDR3 protein. The table lists just under 350,000 distinct CDR3 sequences, 15% to 20% of them singletons. Sequences were derived from PBMCs, mostly from graft donor cells, sampled 360 days after TCRalphabeta/CD19-depleted stem cell transplant. The TCR was taken from a male patient between 2 and 9 years old who had a stem cell transplant for acute lymphoblastic leukemia, so the T cells may come from the graft donor. The chain links TRBV12-3 or TRBV12-4 to TRBJ2-7; 8 bases are a match to TRBD1. CDR3 amino acids: CASARGTGLYEQYF. CDR3 DNA sequence: TGTGCCAGCGCCCGGGGGACAGGTCTGTACGAGCAGTACTTC.